Sequencing of this T cell receptor beta chain was carried out in a study of T cell responses to AZD1222 COVID-19 vaccine. Study-level results: Most donors were white British, females outnumbered males, and clonal diversity was possibly underestimated.

Profiling relied on immunoSEQ multiplex PCR, and the TCRdb table lists in-frame clones only, not all of them. The table has some 95,000 clones, approximately 86% seen once; the top ten hold roughly 6.5%. The CDR3 runs 16 residues. Germline V CDR1 and CDR2: SGHTA, FQGNSA. V was clipped by 5 bases and J by 5 bases; unmatched bases: 9. Concerning this clone itself: What it binds is unknown.

This receptor was obtained from an adult in good health. The gene calls are TRBV7-2 and TRBJ2-2; 9 positions agree with TRBD2. The starting material was peripheral blood, obtained on day 0 of AZD1222 vaccination. CDR3 nucleotide sequence: TGTGCCAGCAGCCTTAGCGGGAGAATCGTAACCGGGGAGCTGTTTTTT. This translates into CASSLSGRIVTGELFF.